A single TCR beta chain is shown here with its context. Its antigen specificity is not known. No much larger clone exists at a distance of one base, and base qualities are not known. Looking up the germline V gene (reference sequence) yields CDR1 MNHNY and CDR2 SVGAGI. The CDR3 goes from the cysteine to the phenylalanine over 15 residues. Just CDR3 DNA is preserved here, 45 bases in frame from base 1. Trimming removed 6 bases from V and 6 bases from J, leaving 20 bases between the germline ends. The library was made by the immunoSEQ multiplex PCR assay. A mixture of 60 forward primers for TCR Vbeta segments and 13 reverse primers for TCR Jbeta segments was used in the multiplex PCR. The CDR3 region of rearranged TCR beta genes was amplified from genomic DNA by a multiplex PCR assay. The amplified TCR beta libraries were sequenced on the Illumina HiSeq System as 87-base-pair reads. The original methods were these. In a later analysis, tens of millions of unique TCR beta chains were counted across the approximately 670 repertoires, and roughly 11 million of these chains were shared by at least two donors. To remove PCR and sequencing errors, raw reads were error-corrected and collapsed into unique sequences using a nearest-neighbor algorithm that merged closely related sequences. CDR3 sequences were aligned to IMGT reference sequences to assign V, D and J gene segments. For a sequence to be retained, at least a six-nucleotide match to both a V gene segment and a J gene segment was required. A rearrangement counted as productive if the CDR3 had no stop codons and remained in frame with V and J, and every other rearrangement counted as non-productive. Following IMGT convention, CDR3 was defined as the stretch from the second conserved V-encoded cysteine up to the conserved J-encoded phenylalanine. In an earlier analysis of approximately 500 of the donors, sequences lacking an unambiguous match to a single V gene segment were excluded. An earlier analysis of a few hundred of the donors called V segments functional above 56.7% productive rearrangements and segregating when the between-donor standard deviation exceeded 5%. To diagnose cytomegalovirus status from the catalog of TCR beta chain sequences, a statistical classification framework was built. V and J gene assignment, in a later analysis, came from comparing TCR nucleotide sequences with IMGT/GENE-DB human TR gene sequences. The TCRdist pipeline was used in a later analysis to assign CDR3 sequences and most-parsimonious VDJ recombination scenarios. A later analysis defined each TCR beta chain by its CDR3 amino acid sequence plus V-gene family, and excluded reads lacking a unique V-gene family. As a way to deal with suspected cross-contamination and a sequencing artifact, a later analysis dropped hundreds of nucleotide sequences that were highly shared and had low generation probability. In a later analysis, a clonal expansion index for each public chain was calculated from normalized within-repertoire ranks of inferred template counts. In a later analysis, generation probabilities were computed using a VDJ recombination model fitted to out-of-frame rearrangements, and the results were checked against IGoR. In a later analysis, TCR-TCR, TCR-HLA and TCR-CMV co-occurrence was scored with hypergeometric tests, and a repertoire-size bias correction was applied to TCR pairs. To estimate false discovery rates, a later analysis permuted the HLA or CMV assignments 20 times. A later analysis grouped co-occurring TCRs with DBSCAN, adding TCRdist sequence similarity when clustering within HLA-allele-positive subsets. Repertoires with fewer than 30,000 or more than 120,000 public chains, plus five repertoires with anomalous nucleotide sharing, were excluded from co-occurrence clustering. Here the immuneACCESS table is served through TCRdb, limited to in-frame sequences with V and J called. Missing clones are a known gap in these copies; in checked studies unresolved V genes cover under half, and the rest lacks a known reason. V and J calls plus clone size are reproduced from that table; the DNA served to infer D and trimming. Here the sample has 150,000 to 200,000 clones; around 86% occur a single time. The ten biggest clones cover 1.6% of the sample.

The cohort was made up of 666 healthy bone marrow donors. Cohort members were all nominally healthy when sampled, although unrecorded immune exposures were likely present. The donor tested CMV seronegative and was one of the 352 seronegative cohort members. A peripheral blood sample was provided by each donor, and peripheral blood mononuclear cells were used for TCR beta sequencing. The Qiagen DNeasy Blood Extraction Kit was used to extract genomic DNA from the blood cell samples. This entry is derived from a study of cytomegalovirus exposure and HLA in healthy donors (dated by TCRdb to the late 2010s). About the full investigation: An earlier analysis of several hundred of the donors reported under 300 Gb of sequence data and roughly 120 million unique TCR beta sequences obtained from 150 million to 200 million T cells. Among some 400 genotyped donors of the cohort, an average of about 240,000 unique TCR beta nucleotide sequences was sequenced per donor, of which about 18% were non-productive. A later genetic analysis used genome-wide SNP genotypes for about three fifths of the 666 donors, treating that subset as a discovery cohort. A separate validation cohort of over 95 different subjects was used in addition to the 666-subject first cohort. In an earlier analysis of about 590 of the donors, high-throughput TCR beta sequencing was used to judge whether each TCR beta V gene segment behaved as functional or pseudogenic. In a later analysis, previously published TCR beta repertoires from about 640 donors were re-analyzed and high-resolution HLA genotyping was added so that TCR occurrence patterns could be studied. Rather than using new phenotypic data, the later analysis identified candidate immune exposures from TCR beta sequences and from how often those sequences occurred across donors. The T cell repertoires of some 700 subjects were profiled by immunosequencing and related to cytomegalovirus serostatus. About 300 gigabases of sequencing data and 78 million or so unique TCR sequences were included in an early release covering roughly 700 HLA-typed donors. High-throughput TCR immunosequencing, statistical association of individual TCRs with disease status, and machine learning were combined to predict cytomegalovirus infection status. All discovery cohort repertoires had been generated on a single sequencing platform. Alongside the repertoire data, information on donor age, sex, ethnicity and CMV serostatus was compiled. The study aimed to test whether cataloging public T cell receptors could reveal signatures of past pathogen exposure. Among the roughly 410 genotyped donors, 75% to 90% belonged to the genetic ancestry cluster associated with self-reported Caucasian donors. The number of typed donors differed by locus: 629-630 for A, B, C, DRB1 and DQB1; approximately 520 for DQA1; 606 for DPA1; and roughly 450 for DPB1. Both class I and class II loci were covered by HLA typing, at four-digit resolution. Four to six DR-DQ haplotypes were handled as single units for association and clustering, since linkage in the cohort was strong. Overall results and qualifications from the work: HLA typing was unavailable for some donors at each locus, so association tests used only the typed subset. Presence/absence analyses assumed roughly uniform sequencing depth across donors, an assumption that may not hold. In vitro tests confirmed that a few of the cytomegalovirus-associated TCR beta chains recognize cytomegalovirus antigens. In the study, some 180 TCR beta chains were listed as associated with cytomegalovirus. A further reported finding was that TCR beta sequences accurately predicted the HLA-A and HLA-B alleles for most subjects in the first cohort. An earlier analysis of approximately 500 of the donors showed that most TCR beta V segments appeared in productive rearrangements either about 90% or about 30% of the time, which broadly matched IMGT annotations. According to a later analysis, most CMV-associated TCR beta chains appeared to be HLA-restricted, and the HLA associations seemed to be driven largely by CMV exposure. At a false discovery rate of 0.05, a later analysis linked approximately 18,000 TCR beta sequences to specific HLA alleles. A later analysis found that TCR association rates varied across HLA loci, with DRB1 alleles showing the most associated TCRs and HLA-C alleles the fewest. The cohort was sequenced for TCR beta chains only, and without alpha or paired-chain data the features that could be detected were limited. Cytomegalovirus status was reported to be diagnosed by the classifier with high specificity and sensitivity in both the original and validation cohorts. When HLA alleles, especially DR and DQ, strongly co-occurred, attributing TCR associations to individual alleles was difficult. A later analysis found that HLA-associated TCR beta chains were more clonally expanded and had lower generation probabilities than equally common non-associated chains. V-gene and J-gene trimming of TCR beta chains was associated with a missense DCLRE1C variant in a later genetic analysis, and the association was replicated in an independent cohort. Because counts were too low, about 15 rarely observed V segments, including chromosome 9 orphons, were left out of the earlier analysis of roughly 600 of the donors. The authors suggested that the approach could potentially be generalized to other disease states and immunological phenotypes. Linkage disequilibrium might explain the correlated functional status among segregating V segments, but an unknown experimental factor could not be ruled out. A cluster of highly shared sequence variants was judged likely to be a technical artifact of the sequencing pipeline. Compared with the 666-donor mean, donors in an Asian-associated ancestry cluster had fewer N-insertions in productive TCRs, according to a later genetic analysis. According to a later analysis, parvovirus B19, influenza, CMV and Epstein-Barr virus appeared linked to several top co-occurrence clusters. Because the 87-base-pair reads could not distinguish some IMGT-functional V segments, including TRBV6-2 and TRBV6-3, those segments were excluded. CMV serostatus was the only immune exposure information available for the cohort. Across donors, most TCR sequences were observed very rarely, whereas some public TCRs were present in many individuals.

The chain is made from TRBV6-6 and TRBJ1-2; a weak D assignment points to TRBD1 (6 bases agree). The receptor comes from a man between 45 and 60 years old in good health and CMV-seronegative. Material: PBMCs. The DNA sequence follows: TGTGCCAGCAGAGGTTTAGGGGGGGCCGGGGATGGCTACACCTTC. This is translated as CASRGLGGAGDGYTF.